The 12 T cell receptor beta chains listed next were all sequenced from one sample in a study of OX40 agonist ivuxolimab in advanced cancers. TCRdb keeps only in-frame clones here, not all; method: immunoSEQ multiplex PCR. The table has 95,000 to 150,000 clones, about 94% seen once. The sample here was CD4+ or CD8+ T cells sorted from blood, taken in a trial of the OX40 agonist ivuxolimab. These receptors all stem from an adult with an advanced solid tumor such as melanoma, head and neck, liver or kidney cancer.

The V call is TRBV5-1, the J call TRBJ1-1; 7 bases align to TRBD1. This CDR3 comprises 13 residues. Per the germline V gene, CDR1 is SGHRS and CDR2 is YFSETQ. J gave up 4 bases and V 4 bases, and 4 bases lay outside the gene matches. CDR3 in amino acids: CASSLDRVTEAFF. CDR3 nucleotides: TGCGCCAGCAGCCTAGACAGGGTCACTGAAGCTTTCTTT.

The V and J genes are TRBV5-6 and TRBJ2-7; 9 positions match TRBD2. CDR1 and CDR2 from the germline V gene are SGHDT and YYEEEE. Trimming cost V 4 bases and J 3 bases; bases outside gene matches: 11. The CDR3 is 16 amino acids. CDR3 residues: CASSPPGVAGDYEQYF. The CDR3 DNA reads as TGTGCCAGCAGCCCCCCGGGGGTAGCGGGGGACTACGAGCAGTACTTC.

This clone has only a few counts. The genes are TRBV25-1 and TRBJ1-1; D unresolved. The V gene lost 2 bases and the J gene lost 1 base, with 2 bases spanning the gap. There are 12 residues in the CDR3. The V gene's germline CDR1 is MGHDK and CDR2 SYGVNS. CDR3 coding DNA: TGTGCCAGCAGTGAAGGGAACACTGAAGCTTTCTTT. Residues: CASSEGNTEAFF.

This clone was observed a single time. This chain uses TRBV4-3 with TRBJ1-6; 7 bases match TRBD1. Per the germline V gene, CDR1 is LGHNA and CDR2 is YSLEER. The V and J ends lost 4 bases and 7 bases, in that order; junction bases with no gene match: 4. CDR3 length: 14 residues. CDR3 in DNA: TGCGCCAGCAGCCCAAAACAGGGGAATTCACCCCTCCACTTT. This gives the protein CASSPKQGNSPLHF.

V gene TRBV7-8 combines with J gene TRBJ2-7, with D possibly TRBD2 on 6 matching bases. The V and J ends lost 3 bases and 4 bases respectively, with 13 bases between them. The CDR3 loop spans 14 amino acids. CDR1 is SGHVS and CDR2 is FQNEAQ in the germline V gene. CDR3 loop: CASSFVPTRYEQYF. In DNA, the CDR3 is TGTGCCAGCAGCTTCGTCCCGACTAGATACGAGCAGTACTTC. The full variable domain, with the rest looked up from reference TRBV7-8 and TRBJ2-7, is GAGVSQSPRYKVAKRGQDVALRCDPISGHVSLFWYQQALGQGPEFLTYFQNEAQLDKSGLPSDRFFAERPEGSVSTLKIQRTQQEDSAVYLCASSFVPTRYEQYFGPGTRLTVT.

This clone was recorded only once. This chain connects TRBV5-6 to TRBJ2-2, with 7 bases fitting TRBD2. Losses at the gene ends were 0 bases for V and 4 bases for J; bases not matched to a gene: 6. In germline, CDR1 is SGHDT, CDR2 YYEEEE. The CDR3 consists of 16 residues. CDR3 in DNA: TGTGCCAGCAGCTTGGGACTAGCCGGGACCACCGGGGAGCTGTTTTTT. Its translation: CASSLGLAGTTGELFF.

There are a few counts of this clone. This chain uses TRBV10-2 with TRBJ2-7; 8 positions match TRBD1. The junction had 6 bases not matched to a gene; V was cut back by 6 bases and J by 5 bases. The CDR3 loop spans 13 amino acids. Germline V CDR1 and CDR2: WSHSY, SAAADI. As DNA, the CDR3 is TGCGCCAGCAGAGGACAGGGAAGCGACGAGCAGTACTTC. Protein sequence: CASRGQGSDEQYF.

The chain is built from TRBV5-1 and TRBJ2-2; perhaps TRBD2 as D (5 bases). V was cut by 0 bases and J by 6 bases, with 9 bases left in between. Germline assignment: CDR1 SGHRS and CDR2 YFSETQ. The CDR3 runs to 14 residues. Here the CDR3 reads CASSLDGAAGELFF. The CDR3 nucleotides are TGCGCCAGCAGCTTGGATGGAGCGGCCGGGGAGCTGTTTTTT.

V gene TRBV12-5 combines with J gene TRBJ2-7; D remains ambiguous. The V end lost 3 bases, the J end lost 4 bases, and 7 bases lay between the germline ends. Germline V gene data show CDR1 as LGHNT and CDR2 as FRNRAP. The CDR3 length is 12 residues. The CDR3 DNA follows: TGTGCTAGTGGTTTAAGTGGGTACGAGCAGTACTTC. This codes for CASGLSGYEQYF.

This chain uses TRBV21-1 with TRBJ1-6; TRBD1 reflects the table's D call only, with no check against the DNA. TRBV21-1 is assigned pseudogene status. CDR3 length: 13 residues. CDR3 in amino acids: CASNGTVTIPLHF. The CDR3 nucleotides are TGTGCCAGCAACGGGACAGTAACTATTCCCCTCCACTTT.

This clone is a singleton in its sample. CDR3 amino acids: CASSFPDRASYEQYF. The CDR3 coding sequence is TGTGCCAGCAGCTTTCCGGACAGGGCCTCCTACGAGCAGTACTTC. V is TRBV5-6 and J is TRBJ2-7, with 8 positions matching TRBD1. This CDR3 region has 15 residues. Trimming took 2 bases from V and 0 from J; bases not matched to a gene: 4. Germline values: CDR1 SGHDT, CDR2 YYEEEE.

J is TRBJ1-3 and V is TRBV11-2; possibly TRBD1 for D (6 bases). The germline CDR1 and CDR2 sequences are SGHAT and FQNNGV. V was shortened by 6 bases and J by 0 bases, with 9 bases between the two germline ends. The CDR3 has 14 residues. The CDR3 loop is CASRDRSSGNTIYF. The DNA for the CDR3 is TGTGCCAGCAGGGACAGAAGCTCTGGAAACACCATATATTTT.